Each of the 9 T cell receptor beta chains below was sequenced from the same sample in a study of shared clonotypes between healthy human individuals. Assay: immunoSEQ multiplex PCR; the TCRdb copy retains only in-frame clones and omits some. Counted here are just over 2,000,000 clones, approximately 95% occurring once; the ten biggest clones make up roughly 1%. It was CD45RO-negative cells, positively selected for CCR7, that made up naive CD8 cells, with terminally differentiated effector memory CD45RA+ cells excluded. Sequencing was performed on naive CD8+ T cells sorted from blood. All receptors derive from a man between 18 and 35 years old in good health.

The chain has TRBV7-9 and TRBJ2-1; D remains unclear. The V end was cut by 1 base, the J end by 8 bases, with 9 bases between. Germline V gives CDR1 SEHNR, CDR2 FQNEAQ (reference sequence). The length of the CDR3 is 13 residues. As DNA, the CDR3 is TGTGCCAGCAGCTTAGTAGCAGGCCATGAGCAGTTCTTC. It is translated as CASSLVAGHEQFF.

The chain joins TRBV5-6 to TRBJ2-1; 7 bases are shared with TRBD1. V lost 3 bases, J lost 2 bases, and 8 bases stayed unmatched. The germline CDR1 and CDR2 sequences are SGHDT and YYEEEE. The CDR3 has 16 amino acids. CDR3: CASSSWGTEAYNEQFF. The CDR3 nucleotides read TGTGCCAGCAGCTCCTGGGGGACAGAGGCCTACAATGAGCAGTTCTTC.

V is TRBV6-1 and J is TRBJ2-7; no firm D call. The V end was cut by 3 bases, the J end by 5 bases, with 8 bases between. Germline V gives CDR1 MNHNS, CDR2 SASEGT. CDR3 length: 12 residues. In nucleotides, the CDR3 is TGTGCCAGCAGTGATTATCAGGACGAGCAGTACTTC. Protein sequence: CASSDYQDEQYF.

DNA for the CDR3: TGTGCCAGCTCGAACCGGGACAGATACACAGATACGCAGTATTTT. Translated: CASSNRDRYTDTQYF. The rearrangement joins TRBV5-8 to TRBJ2-3; 7 bases are shared with TRBD1. The CDR3 extends over 15 amino acids. The germline V gene encodes CDR1 SGHTS and CDR2 YDEGEE. The junction had 10 bases not matched to a gene; V was cut back by 7 bases and J by 2 bases.

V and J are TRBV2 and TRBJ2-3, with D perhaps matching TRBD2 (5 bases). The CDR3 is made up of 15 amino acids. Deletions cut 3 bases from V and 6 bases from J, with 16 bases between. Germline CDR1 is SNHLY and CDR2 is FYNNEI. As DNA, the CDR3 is TGTGCCAGCAGTGACCCGAGTGGACTTAAGGATACGCAGTATTTT. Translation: CASSDPSGLKDTQYF.

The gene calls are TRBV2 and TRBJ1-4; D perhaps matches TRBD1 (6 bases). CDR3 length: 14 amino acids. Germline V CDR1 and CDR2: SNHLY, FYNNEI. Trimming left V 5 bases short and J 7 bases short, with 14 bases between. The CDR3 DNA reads TGTGCCAGCAGTCTTTTCAGGGGCGGTGAAAAACTGTTTTTT. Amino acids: CASSLFRGGEKLFF.

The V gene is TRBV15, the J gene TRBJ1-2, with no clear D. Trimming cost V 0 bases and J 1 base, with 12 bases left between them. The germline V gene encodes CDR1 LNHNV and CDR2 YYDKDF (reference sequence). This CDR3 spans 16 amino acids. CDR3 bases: TGTGCCACCAGCAGAGATCAGGCAGTCTTTAACTATGGCTACACCTTC. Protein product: CATSRDQAVFNYGYTF. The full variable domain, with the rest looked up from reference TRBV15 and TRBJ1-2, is DAMVIQNPRYQVTQFGKPVTLSCSQTLNHNVMYWYQQKSSQAPKLLFHYYDKDFNNEADTPDNFQSRRPNTSFCFLDIRSPGLGDTAMYLCATSRDQAVFNYGYTFGSGTRLTVV.

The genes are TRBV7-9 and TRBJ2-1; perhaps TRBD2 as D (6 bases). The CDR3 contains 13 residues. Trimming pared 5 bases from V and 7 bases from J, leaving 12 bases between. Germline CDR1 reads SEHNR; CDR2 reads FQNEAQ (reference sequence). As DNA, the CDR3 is TGTGCCAGCAGCCACCCAGGAGGGAATGAGCAGTTCTTC. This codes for CASSHPGGNEQFF.

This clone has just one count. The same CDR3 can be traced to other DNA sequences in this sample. The CDR3 sequence: CASSPTENTEAFF. DNA for the CDR3: TGTGCCAGCAGCCCGACGGAGAACACTGAAGCTTTCTTT. This sequence joins TRBV5-6 and TRBJ1-1; D is unclear. The germline V gene encodes CDR1 SGHDT and CDR2 YYEEEE. V was pared by 4 bases and J by 1 base, with 8 bases between. The CDR3 length is 13 residues. Full variable domain (missing parts from reference TRBV5-6 and TRBJ1-1): DAGVTQSPTHLIKTRGQQVTLRCSPKSGHDTVSWYQQALGQGPQFIFQYYEEEERQRGNFPDRFSGHQFPNYSSELNVNALLLGDSALYLCASSPTENTEAFFGQGTRLTVV.